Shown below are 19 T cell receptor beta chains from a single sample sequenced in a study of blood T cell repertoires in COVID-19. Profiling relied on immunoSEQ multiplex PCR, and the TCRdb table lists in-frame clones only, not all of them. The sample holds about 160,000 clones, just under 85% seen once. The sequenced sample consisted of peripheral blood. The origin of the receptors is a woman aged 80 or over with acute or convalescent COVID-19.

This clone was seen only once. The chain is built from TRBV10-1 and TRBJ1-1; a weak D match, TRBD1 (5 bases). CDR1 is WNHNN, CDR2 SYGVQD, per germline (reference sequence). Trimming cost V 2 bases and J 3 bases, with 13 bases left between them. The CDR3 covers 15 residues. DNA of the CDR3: TGCGCCAGCAGTGAGGGCGGCCCGGGGGACACTGAAGCTTTCTTT. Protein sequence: CASSEGGPGDTEAFF.

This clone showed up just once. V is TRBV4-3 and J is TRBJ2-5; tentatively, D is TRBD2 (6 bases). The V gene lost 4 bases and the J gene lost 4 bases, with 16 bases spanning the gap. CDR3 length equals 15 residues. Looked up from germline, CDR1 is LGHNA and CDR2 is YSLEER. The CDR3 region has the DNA TGCGCCAGCAGCCGGCGCTGGTCCGGGGGAGAGACCCAGTACTTC. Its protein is CASSRRWSGGETQYF.

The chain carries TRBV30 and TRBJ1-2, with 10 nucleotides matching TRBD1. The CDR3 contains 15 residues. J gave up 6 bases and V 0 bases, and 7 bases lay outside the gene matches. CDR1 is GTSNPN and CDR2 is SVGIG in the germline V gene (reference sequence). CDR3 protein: CAWSVGETGGNGYTF. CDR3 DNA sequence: TGTGCCTGGAGTGTAGGCGAGACAGGGGGCAATGGCTACACCTTC.

The CDR3 bases are TGTGCCTGGACCACTCAAGCTAACTATGGCTACACCTTC. Translation: CAWTTQANYGYTF. This sequence joins TRBV30 and TRBJ1-2; no clear D gene. The CDR3 loop spans 13 amino acids. The germline gives CDR1 GTSNPN, CDR2 SVGIG (reference sequence). Trimming removed 4 bases from V and 0 bases from J, with 9 bases in between.

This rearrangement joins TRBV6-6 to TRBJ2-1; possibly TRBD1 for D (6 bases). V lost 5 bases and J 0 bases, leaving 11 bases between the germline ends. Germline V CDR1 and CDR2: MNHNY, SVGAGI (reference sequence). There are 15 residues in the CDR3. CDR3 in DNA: TGTGCCAGCAGTACAGGGTCCAGCTCCTACAATGAGCAGTTCTTC. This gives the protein CASSTGSSSYNEQFF.

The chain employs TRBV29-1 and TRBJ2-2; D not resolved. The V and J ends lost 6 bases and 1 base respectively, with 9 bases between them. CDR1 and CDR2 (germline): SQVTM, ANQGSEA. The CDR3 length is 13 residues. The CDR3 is CSVKPGNTGELFF. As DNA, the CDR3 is TGCAGCGTGAAGCCGGGGAACACCGGGGAGCTGTTTTTT.

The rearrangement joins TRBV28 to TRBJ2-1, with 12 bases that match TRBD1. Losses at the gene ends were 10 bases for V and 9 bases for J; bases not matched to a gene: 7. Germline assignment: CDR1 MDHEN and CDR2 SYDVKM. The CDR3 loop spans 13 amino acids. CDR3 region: CAITGQGAREQFF. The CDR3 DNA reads TGTGCCATTACGGGACAGGGGGCTCGTGAGCAGTTCTTC.

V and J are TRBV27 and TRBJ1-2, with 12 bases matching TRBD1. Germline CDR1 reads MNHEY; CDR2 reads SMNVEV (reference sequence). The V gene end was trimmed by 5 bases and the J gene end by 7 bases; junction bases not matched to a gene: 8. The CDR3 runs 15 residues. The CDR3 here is CASSAPGQGAIGYTF. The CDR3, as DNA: TGTGCCAGCAGTGCACCGGGACAGGGGGCCATTGGCTACACCTTC.

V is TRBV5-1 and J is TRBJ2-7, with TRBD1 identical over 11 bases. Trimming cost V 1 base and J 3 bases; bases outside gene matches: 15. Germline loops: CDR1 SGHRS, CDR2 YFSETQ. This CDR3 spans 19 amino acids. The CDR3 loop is CASSLLGQGAQRTSYEQYF. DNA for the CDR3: TGCGCCAGCAGCTTGCTCGGACAGGGGGCGCAAAGGACTAGCTACGAGCAGTACTTC.

The CDR3 region has the DNA TGTGCCAGCAGCCCGCGGGGGATACAAGAGACCCAGTACTTC. Amino acid sequence: CASSPRGIQETQYF. V gene TRBV3-1 (or the pseudogene TRBV3-2) combines with J gene TRBJ2-5; TRBD2 matches 7 bases. This CDR3 comprises 14 residues. Germline V gives CDR1 LGHDT, CDR2 YNNKEL (reference sequence). The ends lost 4 bases at V and 2 bases at J; junction bases unmatched: 4.

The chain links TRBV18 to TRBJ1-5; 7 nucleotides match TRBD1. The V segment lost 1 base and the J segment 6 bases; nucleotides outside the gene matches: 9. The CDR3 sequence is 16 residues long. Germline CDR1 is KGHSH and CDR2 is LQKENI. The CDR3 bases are TGTGCCAGCTCACCACAAGATATTCGACAGGGTCAGCCCCAGCATTTT. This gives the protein CASSPQDIRQGQPQHF. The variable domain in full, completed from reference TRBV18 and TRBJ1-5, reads NAGVMQNPRHLVRRRGQEARLRCSPMKGHSHVYWYRQLPEEGLKFMVYLQKENIIDESGMPKERFSAEFPKEGPSILRIQQVVRGDSAAYFCASSPQDIRQGQPQHFGDGTRLSIL.

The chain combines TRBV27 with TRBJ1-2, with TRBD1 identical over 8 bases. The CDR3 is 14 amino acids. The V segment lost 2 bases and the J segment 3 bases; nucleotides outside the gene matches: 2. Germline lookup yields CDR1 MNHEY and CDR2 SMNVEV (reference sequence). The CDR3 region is CASSLTGGDYGYTF. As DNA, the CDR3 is TGTGCCAGCAGTTTAACAGGGGGGGACTATGGCTACACCTTC.

The CDR3 reads CASNTPGTYQDTQYF. CDR3 sequence (DNA): TGTGCCAGCAACACCCCCGGGACTTATCAAGATACGCAGTATTTT. The V and J genes are TRBV2 and TRBJ2-3, with D perhaps TRBD2 (6 bases). Per the germline V gene, CDR1 is SNHLY and CDR2 is FYNNEI. CDR3 length: 15 residues. V lost 7 bases and J 5 bases, leaving 19 bases between the germline ends.

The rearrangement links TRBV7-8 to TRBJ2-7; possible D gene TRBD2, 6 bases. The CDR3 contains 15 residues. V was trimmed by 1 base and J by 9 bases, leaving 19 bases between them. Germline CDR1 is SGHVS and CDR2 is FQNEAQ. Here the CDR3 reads CASSLDEGLWSSQYF. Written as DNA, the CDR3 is TGTGCCAGCAGCTTAGACGAGGGACTGTGGTCGTCGCAGTACTTC. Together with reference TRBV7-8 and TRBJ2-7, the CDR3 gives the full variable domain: GAGVSQSPRYKVAKRGQDVALRCDPISGHVSLFWYQQALGQGPEFLTYFQNEAQLDKSGLPSDRFFAERPEGSVSTLKIQRTQQEDSAVYLCASSLDEGLWSSQYFGPGTRLTVT.

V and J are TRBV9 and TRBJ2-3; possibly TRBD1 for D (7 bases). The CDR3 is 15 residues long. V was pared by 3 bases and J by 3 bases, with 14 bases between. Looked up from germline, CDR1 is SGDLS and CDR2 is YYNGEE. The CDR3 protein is CASSGRQGGTDTQYF. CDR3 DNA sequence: TGTGCCAGCAGCGGAAGACAGGGAGGAACAGATACGCAGTATTTT.

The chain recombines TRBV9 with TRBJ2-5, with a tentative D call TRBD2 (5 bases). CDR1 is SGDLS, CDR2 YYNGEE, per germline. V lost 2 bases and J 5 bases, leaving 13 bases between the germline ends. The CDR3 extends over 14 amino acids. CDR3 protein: CASSVAGRGETQYF. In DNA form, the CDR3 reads TGTGCCAGCAGCGTGGCAGGCCGCGGGGAGACCCAGTACTTC.

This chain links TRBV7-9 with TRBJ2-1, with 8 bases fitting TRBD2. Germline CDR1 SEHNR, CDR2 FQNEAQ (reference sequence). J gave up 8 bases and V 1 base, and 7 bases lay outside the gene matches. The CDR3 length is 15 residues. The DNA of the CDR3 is TGTGCCAGCAGCTTAGTAACGGGAGGGCCGGATGAGCAGTTCTTC. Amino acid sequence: CASSLVTGGPDEQFF.

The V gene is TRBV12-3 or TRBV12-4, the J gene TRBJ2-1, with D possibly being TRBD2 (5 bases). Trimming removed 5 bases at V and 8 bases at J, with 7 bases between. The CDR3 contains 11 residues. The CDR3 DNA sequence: TGTGCCAGCAGTACTAGGGATGAGCAGTTCTTC. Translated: CASSTRDEQFF.

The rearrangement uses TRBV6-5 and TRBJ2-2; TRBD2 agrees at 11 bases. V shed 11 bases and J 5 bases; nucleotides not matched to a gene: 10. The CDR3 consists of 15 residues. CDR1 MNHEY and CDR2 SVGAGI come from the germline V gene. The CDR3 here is CAAKLAGEGTGELFF. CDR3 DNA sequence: TGTGCCGCTAAACTAGCGGGGGAAGGGACCGGGGAGCTGTTTTTT.